The 7 T cell receptor beta chains below come from one sample, sequenced in a study of blood T cell repertoires in COVID-19 (TCRdb year 2020). Library preparation was by the immunoSEQ multiplex PCR assay. The source is immuneACCESS, and TCRdb retained only in-frame sequences with V and J called. Part of the clones is not carried over; for the studies checked, unresolved V genes explain less than half of this, and the remainder is unexplained. The sample records hundreds of thousands of clones, around 85% of which are singletons. The top ten constitute under 2% of the sample. Sequenced sample: PBMCs or T cells enriched from blood (not recorded which). All receptors derive from a woman aged 25-40 years who had been exposed to COVID-19.

The V and J genes are TRBV4-1 and TRBJ1-6; TRBD1 matches at 7 bases. The CDR3 length is 15 residues. The V gene end was trimmed by 2 bases and the J gene end by 7 bases; junction bases not matched to a gene: 5. Germline V gene lookup returns CDR1 MGHRA and CDR2 YSYEKL. The chain's CDR3 is CASSQNRGSNSPLHF. CDR3 DNA sequence: TGCGCCAGCAGCCAAAACAGGGGTTCGAATTCACCCCTCCACTTT.

V usage is TRBV11-1 and J usage is TRBJ1-3; no firm D call. Per the germline V gene, CDR1 is SGHAT and CDR2 is FQDESV (reference sequence). The CDR3 has 15 amino acids. The V end lost 5 bases, the J end lost 0 bases, and 11 bases lay between the germline ends. CDR3 DNA: TGTGCCAGCAGCAGAACGCGGGACTCTGGAAACACCATATATTTT. Its protein is CASSRTRDSGNTIYF.

The rearrangement joins TRBV3-1 (or the pseudogene TRBV3-2) to TRBJ1-6; TRBD1 matches 10 bases. Germline loops: CDR1 LGHDT, CDR2 YNNKEL (reference sequence). V trimming: 4 bases; J trimming: 7 bases; junction bases outside the gene matches: 10. The CDR3 is 17 residues long. The chain's CDR3 is CASSPRGDRGLNSPLHF. As DNA, the CDR3 is TGTGCCAGCAGCCCACGGGGGGACAGGGGATTAAATTCACCCCTCCACTTT.

This chain links TRBV10-3 with TRBJ2-3; TRBD2 agrees at 8 bases. The CDR3 length is 14 residues. V trimming: 8 bases; J trimming: 1 base; junction bases outside the gene matches: 5. Looked up from germline, CDR1 is ENHRY and CDR2 is SYGVKD. DNA of the CDR3: TGTGCCATCTCCTTTAGCGGGGGCACAGATACGCAGTATTTT. Encoded protein: CAISFSGGTDTQYF.

V and J are TRBV29-1 and TRBJ2-2; 7 nucleotides match TRBD2. J lost 6 bases, V lost 7 bases, and 11 bases had no gene match. CDR3 length: 14 amino acids. Germline loops: CDR1 SQVTM, CDR2 ANQGSEA. The CDR3: CSGFGGVGPGELFF. For the CDR3, the DNA is TGCAGCGGGTTTGGGGGGGTCGGACCCGGGGAGCTGTTTTTT.

The chain uses TRBV9 and TRBJ2-7; 9 bases are shared with TRBD1. The CDR3 extends over 16 amino acids. The junction had 10 bases not matched to a gene; V was cut back by 4 bases and J by 2 bases. Germline CDR1 is SGDLS and CDR2 is YYNGEE. CDR3 amino acids: CASSYRPGQGTYEQYF. CDR3 nucleotides: TGTGCCAGCAGCTACCGACCGGGACAGGGCACCTACGAGCAGTACTTC.

In its sample, this clone was seen many times. The rearrangement uses TRBV30 and TRBJ1-6; the match to TRBD1 covers 9 bases. The CDR3 is 13 amino acids. CDR1 and CDR2 (germline): GTSNPN, SVGIG (reference sequence). V lost 4 bases to trimming and J lost 10 bases; unmatched junction nucleotides: 5. CDR3 in DNA: TGTGCCTGGAAAGGGACAGGGCAATCACCCCTCCACTTT. This sequence encodes CAWKGTGQSPLHF.